The clone carrying this T cell receptor (beta chain) was recorded a few times. The data belong to a study of blood T cell repertoires in COVID-19. Study-wide background: T cells, B-cell-depleted T cells, or PBMCs supplied cDNA or gDNA.

Methods used by the authors: Reference gene primers were amplified, and this amplification served to estimate nucleated cell counts. Generated by immunoSEQ multiplex PCR, the TCRdb table keeps only in-frame clones and is missing some. That table supplies the V and J calls and clone size; D and trimming were determined from the DNA. Of about 140,000 clones in the sample, approximately 85% were seen once. The CDR3 totals 13 residues. V was pared by 4 bases and J by 2 bases, with 8 bases between. Germline V gene data show CDR1 as LGHDT and CDR2 as YNNKEL (reference sequence). This clonotype originated in an older man with acute or convalescent COVID-19. The material sequenced was peripheral blood. This sequence joins TRBV3-1 (or the pseudogene TRBV3-2) and TRBJ1-1; the D gene is possibly TRBD1 (5 bases). The CDR3 sequence: CASSLQENTEAFF. DNA of the CDR3: TGTGCCAGCAGCCTACAGGAAAACACTGAAGCTTTCTTT.